The rows below give T cell receptor beta chains drawn from one sample of a study of OX40 agonist ivuxolimab in advanced cancers. Sequencing used immunoSEQ multiplex PCR; TCRdb keeps in-frame clones, though not all of them. The sample yields approximately 77,000 clones, 92% seen once. The starting material was CD4+ or CD8+ T cells sorted from blood, obtained in a trial of the OX40 agonist ivuxolimab. All receptors derive from an adult with an advanced solid tumor such as melanoma, head and neck, liver or kidney cancer. The CDR3 runs from the conserved cysteine through the conserved F or W. A D gene is named only where the DNA matches it firmly. Rows give clone size only sometimes, using once, few, many, or a class for an expanded clone.

- | TRBD1 | TRBJ1-2 | TRBV19 | CASSIGTGYDGYTF | TGTGCCAGTAGTATCGGGACAGGTTATGATGGCTACACCTTC
- | - | TRBJ2-3 | TRBV21-1 | CASSKIPGADRVTDTQYF | TGTGCCAGCAGCAAAATCCCCGGCGCGGACAGGGTGACAGATACGCAGTATTTT
- | - | TRBJ1-5 | TRBV27 | CASSFDPYNQPQHF | TGTGCCAGCAGTTTCGATCCGTACAATCAGCCCCAGCATTTT
- | - | TRBJ2-1 | TRBV4-2 | CASSQEGPPDEQFF | TGTGCCAGCAGCCAAGAAGGTCCCCCCGATGAGCAGTTCTTC
once | - | TRBJ2-7 | TRBV14 | CASSVTGTRPYEQYF | TGTGCCAGCAGCGTCACCGGGACACGGCCCTACGAGCAGTACTTC
once | - | TRBJ2-2 | TRBV18 | CASSPAAYTGELFF | TGTGCCAGCTCACCCGCCGCGTACACCGGGGAGCTGTTTTTT
- | TRBD1 | TRBJ1-5 | TRBV19 | CASSIGQGNQPQHF | TGTGCCAGTAGTATCGGACAGGGCAATCAGCCCCAGCATTTT
- | - | TRBJ1-4 | TRBV4-3 | CASSQGGQGIEKLFF | TGCGCCAGCAGCCAAGGAGGGCAGGGGATTGAAAAACTGTTTTTT
- | - | TRBJ2-3 | TRBV7-2 | CASRLALTRDHTQYF | TGTGCCAGCAGATTAGCCCTCACCCGGGATCATACGCAGTATTTT
once | - | TRBJ2-1 | TRBV7-9 | CASSSPEGTQQFF | TGTGCCAGCAGCTCCCCAGAGGGTACCCAGCAGTTCTTC
- | TRBD1 | TRBJ2-5 | TRBV27 | CASSLTTGGGTQYF | TGTGCCAGCAGTCTCACGACAGGGGGTGGGACCCAGTACTTC
- | - | TRBJ2-5 | TRBV15 | CATSSDEETQYF | TGTGCCACCAGCAGCGACGAGGAGACCCAGTACTTC
- | - | TRBJ1-2 | TRBV10-3 | CAISQALGAGQINYGYTF | TGTGCCATCAGCCAAGCTCTAGGGGCGGGACAAATTAACTATGGCTACACCTTC
- | - | TRBJ2-7 | TRBV29-1 | CSVEGGTYYEQYF | TGCAGCGTTGAAGGCGGGACATATTACGAGCAGTACTTC
- | - | TRBJ2-7 | TRBV7-9 | CASSLEVNEQYF | TGTGCCAGCAGCTTAGAGGTCAACGAGCAGTACTTC
- | TRBD1 | TRBJ2-7 | TRBV5-6 | CASSSQGVAYEQYF | TGTGCCAGCAGCTCACAGGGGGTCGCCTACGAGCAGTACTTC
- | TRBD2 | TRBJ2-5 | TRBV4-1 | CASSQEPAGGQETQYF | TGCGCCAGCAGCCAAGAACCAGCGGGGGGGCAAGAGACCCAGTACTTC
- | - | TRBJ2-2 | TRBV7-3 | CASSWAKTGELFF | TGTGCCAGCAGCTGGGCAAAAACCGGGGAGCTGTTTTTT
- | - | TRBJ1-2 | TRBV30 | CAWRRPTGDYTF | TGTGCCTGGAGACGCCCGACCGGGGACTACACCTTC
- | TRBD1 | TRBJ2-3 | TRBV6-5 | CASRETGVDTQYF | TGTGCCAGCAGAGAGACAGGGGTAGATACGCAGTATTTT
- | - | TRBJ2-7 | TRBV6-5 | CATCPGSPYEQYF | TGTGCCACTTGCCCCGGGTCGCCCTACGAGCAGTACTTC
- | - | TRBJ1-3 | TRBV29-1 | CSAGPFSGNTIYF | TGCAGCGCAGGGCCCTTTTCTGGAAACACCATATATTTT
- | - | TRBJ1-2 | TRBV4-1 | CASSSREASYYGYTF | TGCGCCAGCAGCAGTAGGGAAGCCTCGTACTATGGCTACACCTTC
- | - | TRBJ2-1 | TRBV4-1 | CASSPVNRAGNEQFF | TGCGCCAGCAGCCCTGTCAATCGAGCAGGCAATGAGCAGTTCTTC
- | - | TRBJ2-7 | TRBV27 | CASSLMGGGHEQYF | TGTGCCAGCAGTTTAATGGGGGGCGGCCACGAGCAGTACTTC
- | TRBD1 | TRBJ1-1 | TRBV5-1 | CASSFDRGLHTEAFF | TGCGCCAGCAGCTTCGACAGGGGGCTGCACACTGAAGCTTTCTTT
- | - | TRBJ2-7 | TRBV5-1 | CASSSDSYEQYF | TGCGCCAGCAGCTCAGACTCCTACGAGCAGTACTTC
- | - | TRBJ2-7 | TRBV5-1 | CASSLGPGNAYEQYF | TGCGCCAGCAGCTTGGGTCCAGGGAATGCCTACGAGCAGTACTTC
- | TRBD2 | TRBJ2-1 | TRBV7-8 | CASSLDLAGGQPGEQFF | TGTGCCAGCAGCTTAGACCTAGCGGGGGGGCAGCCCGGGGAGCAGTTCTTC
once | TRBD1 | TRBJ2-1 | TRBV27 | CASTLGTGGFNEQFF | TGTGCCAGCACCTTGGGGACAGGGGGCTTCAATGAGCAGTTCTTC
- | - | TRBJ2-7 | TRBV6-6 | CASSDGGPEYF | TGTGCCAGCAGTGACGGGGGGCCGGAGTACTTC
- | - | TRBJ1-5 | TRBV2 | CASSEAIHQPQHF | TGTGCCAGCAGTGAAGCGATACATCAGCCCCAGCATTTT
- | - | TRBJ2-1 | TRBV4-1 | CASSQDTAQGPLEEQFF | TGCGCCAGCAGCCAAGATACCGCACAGGGACCTCTGGAGGAGCAGTTCTTC
- | - | TRBJ1-5 | TRBV11-2 | CASSRGINQPQHF | TGTGCCAGCAGCCGAGGTATCAATCAGCCCCAGCATTTT
- | TRBD1 | TRBJ2-7 | TRBV7-9 | CASRPGGSYEQYF | TGTGCCAGCAGACCAGGGGGCTCCTACGAGCAGTACTTC
- | TRBD1 | TRBJ1-5 | TRBV27 | CASSLQMPGTGSPNLSNQPQHF | TGTGCCAGCAGTCTACAAATGCCGGGGACAGGGTCGCCGAATCTTAGCAATCAGCCCCAGCATTTT
- | TRBD1 | TRBJ1-1 | TRBV11-2 | CASSLGQGNTEAFF | TGTGCCAGCAGCTTAGGACAGGGGAACACTGAAGCTTTCTTT
- | TRBD1 | TRBJ2-7 | TRBV6-6 | CASSSDRGRVIYEQYF | TGTGCCAGCAGCTCGGACAGGGGGCGCGTAATCTACGAGCAGTACTTC
- | TRBD1 | TRBJ1-4 | TRBV11-2 | CASSPPGQGEKLFF | TGTGCCAGCAGCCCCCCGGGACAGGGGGAAAAACTGTTTTTT
- | - | TRBJ1-5 | TRBV27 | CASSLLGGQPQHF | TGTGCCAGCAGTTTATTGGGGGGTCAGCCCCAGCATTTT
- | - | TRBJ2-7 | TRBV9 | CASSVGSAYEQYF | TGTGCCAGCAGCGTAGGATCAGCCTACGAGCAGTACTTC
- | - | TRBJ1-6 | TRBV4-3 | CASGGGEEPLHF | TGCGCCAGCGGCGGAGGGGAAGAACCCCTCCACTTT
- | TRBD1 | TRBJ1-1 | TRBV13 | CASSQQGHYTEAFF | TGTGCCAGCAGTCAACAGGGGCATTACACTGAAGCTTTCTTT
- | - | TRBJ2-7 | TRBV7-8 | CAGGTLPSEQYF | TGTGCTGGCGGGACCTTACCCTCCGAGCAGTACTTC
- | - | TRBJ2-1 | TRBV25-1 | CASSPTDEQFF | TGTGCCAGCAGCCCTACGGATGAGCAGTTCTTC
- | - | TRBJ2-2 | TRBV4-3 | CASSQEGDPTGELFF | TGCGCCAGCAGCCAAGAGGGAGACCCAACCGGGGAGCTGTTTTTT
- | TRBD2 | TRBJ2-2 | TRBV27 | CASSWLAGYTGELFF | TGTGCCAGCAGTTGGCTAGCGGGGTACACCGGGGAGCTGTTTTTT
- | - | TRBJ2-7 | TRBV4-1 | CASSQSESYEQYF | TGCGCCAGCAGCCAATCAGAGTCCTACGAGCAGTACTTC
- | - | TRBJ1-4 | TRBV6-1 | CASSATSATNEKLFF | TGTGCCAGCAGTGCGACGAGTGCAACTAATGAAAAACTGTTTTTT
- | TRBD1 | TRBJ2-7 | TRBV7-9 | CASSLEQGASAYEQYF | TGTGCCAGCAGCTTAGAACAGGGGGCTTCGGCCTACGAGCAGTACTTC